The next 3 T cell receptor beta chains were all read from a single sample in a study of CD8 T cells in ankylosing spondylitis. Overall study results and limits: About eight highly homologous variants made up a TCR beta motif that seemed to typify ankylosing spondylitis blood.

For these TCRs, the target antigens are not known. One entry per CDR3 protein, called by TCRdb with MiXCR from the 5' RACE reads. The table has 100,000 or so distinct CDR3 sequences, around 8.3% seen once. Sequences were obtained from blood, either unsorted or a sorted T cell fraction (not recorded which). All receptors derive from a male donor with ankylosing spondylitis.

The chain uses TRBV6-5 and TRBJ2-3, with a weak D call TRBD2 (6 bases). The CDR3 covers 16 residues. V was shortened by 0 bases and J by 5 bases, with 15 bases between the two germline ends. Germline lookup yields CDR1 MNHEY and CDR2 SVGAGI. The CDR3 nucleotides are TGTGCCAGCAGTTACTCTGGGGGGAGAGCACTAGATACGCAGTATTTT. Its protein is CASSYSGGRALDTQYF.

This clonotype has just a few counts. This chain links TRBV3-1 with TRBJ2-7, with 7 bases lining up with TRBD1. This CDR3 spans 14 amino acids. The ends lost 4 bases at V and 4 bases at J; junction bases unmatched: 7. Germline CDR1 LGHDT, CDR2 YNNKEL (reference sequence). The CDR3 sequence: CASSPRDRFYEQYF. CDR3 DNA: TGTGCCAGCAGCCCCCGGGACAGATTTTACGAGCAGTACTTC.

This clonotype was observed a handful of times. This chain connects TRBV5-5 to TRBJ1-1; D is unresolved. CDR1 is SGHKS, CDR2 YYEKEE, per germline (reference sequence). This CDR3 is built from 13 residues. V lost 1 base, J lost 1 base, and 5 bases lay in between. CDR3 loop: CASSLIENTEAFF. Here the CDR3 DNA reads TGTGCCAGCAGCTTGATAGAGAACACTGAAGCTTTCTTT.